The 5 T cell receptor beta chains below were found in one sample sequenced in a study of blood T cell repertoires in COVID-19. The repertoire was sequenced with immunoSEQ multiplex PCR; TCRdb's copy has only in-frame clones and lacks some. This sample has approximately 40,000 clones, with about nine tenths found just once. The sample consisted of peripheral blood. These receptors were obtained from a human donor in a cohort sampled during active COVID-19.

The rearrangement links TRBV9 to TRBJ1-2; D may be TRBD1 (5 bases). The CDR3 is made up of 13 amino acids. From germline, CDR1 is SGDLS and CDR2 YYNGEE. V lost 0 bases, J lost 7 bases, and 10 bases lay in between. The CDR3 DNA follows: TGTGCCAGCAGCGTAGATCCTAGGGGTGGCTACACCTTC. This codes for CASSVDPRGGYTF.

The genes are TRBV5-1 and TRBJ2-7, with 7 bases matching TRBD2. The CDR3 loop spans 15 amino acids. Germline V gene lookup returns CDR1 SGHRS and CDR2 YFSETQ. V was clipped by 1 base and J by 5 bases; unmatched bases: 9. CDR3 bases: TGCGCCAGCAGCTTGTCATCGGGGGGAAACAACGAGCAGTACTTC. The encoded protein is CASSLSSGGNNEQYF. Full variable domain (missing parts from reference TRBV5-1 and TRBJ2-7): KAGVTQTPRYLIKTRGQQVTLSCSPISGHRSVSWYQQTPGQGLQFLFEYFSETQRNKGNFPGRFSGRQFSNSRSEMNVSTLELGDSALYLCASSLSSGGNNEQYFGPGTRLTVT.

V and J are TRBV27 and TRBJ2-2; 12 nucleotides line up with TRBD2. V trimming: 2 bases; J trimming: 6 bases; junction bases outside the gene matches: 4. The CDR3 consists of 16 residues. The V gene's germline CDR1 is MNHEY and CDR2 SMNVEV (reference sequence). The CDR3 loop is CASSLVLAGGAGELFF. The CDR3, as DNA: TGTGCCAGCAGTTTAGTTCTAGCGGGGGGGGCCGGGGAGCTGTTTTTT.

The gene calls are TRBV19 and TRBJ2-2, with TRBD1 identical over 9 bases. J gave up 3 bases and V 3 bases, and 2 bases lay outside the gene matches. This CDR3 region has 15 residues. Germline CDR1 is LNHDA and CDR2 is SQIVND (reference sequence). The CDR3 spells CASSMWDRDTGELFF. CDR3 DNA: TGTGCCAGTAGTATGTGGGACAGGGACACCGGGGAGCTGTTTTTT.

The chain links TRBV10-2 to TRBJ2-7; 7 positions agree with TRBD1. The CDR3 contains 16 residues. Germline V gives CDR1 WSHSY, CDR2 SAAADI. Trimming took 1 base from V and 5 from J; bases not matched to a gene: 11. CDR3 sequence reads: CASSEFGDSGGHEQYF. CDR3 bases: TGCGCCAGCAGTGAGTTCGGGGACAGTGGGGGCCACGAGCAGTACTTC.